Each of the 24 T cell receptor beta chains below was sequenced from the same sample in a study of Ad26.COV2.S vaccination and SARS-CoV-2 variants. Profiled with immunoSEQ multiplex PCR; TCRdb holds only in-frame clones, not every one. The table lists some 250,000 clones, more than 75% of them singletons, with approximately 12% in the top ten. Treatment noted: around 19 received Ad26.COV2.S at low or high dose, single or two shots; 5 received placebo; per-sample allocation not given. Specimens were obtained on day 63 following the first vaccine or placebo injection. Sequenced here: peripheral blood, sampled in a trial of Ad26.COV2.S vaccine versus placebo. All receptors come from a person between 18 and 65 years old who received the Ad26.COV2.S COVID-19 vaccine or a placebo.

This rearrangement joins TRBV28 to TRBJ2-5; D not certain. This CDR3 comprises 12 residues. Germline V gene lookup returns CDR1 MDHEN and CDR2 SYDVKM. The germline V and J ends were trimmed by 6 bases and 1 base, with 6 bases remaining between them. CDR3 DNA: TGTGCCAGCAGCCAGATCCAAGAGACCCAGTACTTC. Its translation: CASSQIQETQYF.

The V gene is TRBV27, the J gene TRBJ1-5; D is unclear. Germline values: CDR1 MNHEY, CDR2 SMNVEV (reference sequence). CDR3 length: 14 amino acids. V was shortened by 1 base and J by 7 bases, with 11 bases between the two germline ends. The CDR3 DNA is TGTGCCAGCAGTTTATATATCGGGAAACAGCCCCAGCATTTT. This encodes CASSLYIGKQPQHF.

Written as DNA, the CDR3 is TGCGCCAGCAGCCAAGTGGAGGGCTACTCCTACGAGCAGTACTTC. It encodes CASSQVEGYSYEQYF. The genes are TRBV4-1 and TRBJ2-7; TRBD2 might be the D (6 bases). The CDR3 spans 15 residues. Germline assignment: CDR1 MGHRA and CDR2 YSYEKL. V dropped 1 base and J dropped 0 bases, with 10 bases sitting between them.

This CDR3 is CAWSTRLAGVSNEQFF. CDR3 in DNA: TGTGCCTGGAGTACGAGACTAGCGGGAGTCTCGAATGAGCAGTTCTTC. The gene calls are TRBV30 and TRBJ2-1; 12 bases are shared with TRBD2. CDR1 is GTSNPN and CDR2 is SVGIG in the germline V gene (reference sequence). V trimming: 2 bases; J trimming: 7 bases; junction bases outside the gene matches: 9. The CDR3 totals 16 residues.

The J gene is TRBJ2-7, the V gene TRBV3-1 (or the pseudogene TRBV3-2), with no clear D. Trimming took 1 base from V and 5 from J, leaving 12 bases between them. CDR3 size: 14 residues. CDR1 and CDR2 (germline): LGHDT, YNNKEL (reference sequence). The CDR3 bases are TGTGCCAGCAGCCAAGGTGGCCTTACCCACGAGCAGTACTTC. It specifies CASSQGGLTHEQYF.

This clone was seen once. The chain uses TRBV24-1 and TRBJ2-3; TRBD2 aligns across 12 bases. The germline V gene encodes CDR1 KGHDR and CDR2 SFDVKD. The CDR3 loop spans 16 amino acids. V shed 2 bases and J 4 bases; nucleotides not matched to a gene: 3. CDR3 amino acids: CATSDWTSGDSDTQYF. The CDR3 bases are TGTGCCACCAGTGATTGGACTAGCGGGGACTCAGATACGCAGTATTTT.

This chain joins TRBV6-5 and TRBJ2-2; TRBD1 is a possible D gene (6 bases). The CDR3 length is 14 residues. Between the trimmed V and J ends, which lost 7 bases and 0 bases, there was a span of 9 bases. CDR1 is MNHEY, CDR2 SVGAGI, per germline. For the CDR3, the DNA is TGTGCCAGCAATCGACAGGCGAACACCGGGGAGCTGTTTTTT. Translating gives CASNRQANTGELFF.

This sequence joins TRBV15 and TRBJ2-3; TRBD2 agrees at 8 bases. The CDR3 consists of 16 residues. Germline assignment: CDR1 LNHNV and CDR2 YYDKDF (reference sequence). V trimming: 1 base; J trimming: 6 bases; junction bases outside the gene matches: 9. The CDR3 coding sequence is TGTGCCACCAGCAGAGTAGCGGGACCGGGCGGGGATACGCAGTATTTT. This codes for CATSRVAGPGGDTQYF.

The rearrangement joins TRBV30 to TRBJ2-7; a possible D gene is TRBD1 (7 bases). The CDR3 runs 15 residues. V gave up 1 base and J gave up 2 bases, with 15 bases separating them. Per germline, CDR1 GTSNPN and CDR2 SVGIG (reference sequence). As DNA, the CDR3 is TGTGCCTGGAGTGGGGCAGGGGGGTTTACCTACGAGCAGTACTTC. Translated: CAWSGAGGFTYEQYF.

CDR3 loop: CASSRTGGYTF. In DNA, the CDR3 is TGTGCCAGTAGCAGGACCGGTGGCTACACCTTC. The gene calls are TRBV19 and TRBJ1-2; D unclear. The CDR3 spans 11 residues. The germline gives CDR1 LNHDA, CDR2 SQIVND (reference sequence). V was pared by 6 bases and J by 7 bases, with 9 bases between.

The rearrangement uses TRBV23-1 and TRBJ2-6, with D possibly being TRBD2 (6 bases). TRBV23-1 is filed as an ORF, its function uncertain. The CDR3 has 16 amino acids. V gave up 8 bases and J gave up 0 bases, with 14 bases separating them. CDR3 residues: CASRTGTLSGANVLTF. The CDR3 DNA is TGCGCCAGCCGCACCGGGACTCTCTCTGGGGCCAACGTCCTGACTTTC.

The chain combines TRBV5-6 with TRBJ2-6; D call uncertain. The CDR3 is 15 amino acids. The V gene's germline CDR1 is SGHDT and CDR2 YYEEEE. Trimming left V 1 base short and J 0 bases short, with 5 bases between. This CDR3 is CASSLIDSGANVLTF. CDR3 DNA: TGTGCCAGCAGCTTGATCGACTCTGGGGCCAACGTCCTGACTTTC.

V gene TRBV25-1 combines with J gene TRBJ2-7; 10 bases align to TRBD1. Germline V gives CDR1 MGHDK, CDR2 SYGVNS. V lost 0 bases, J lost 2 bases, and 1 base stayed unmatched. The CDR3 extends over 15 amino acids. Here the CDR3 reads CASSEYGQGAYEQYF. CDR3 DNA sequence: TGTGCCAGCAGTGAATACGGACAGGGGGCCTACGAGCAGTACTTC.

This CDR3 reads CASSLGGSYGQPQHF. CDR3 coding DNA: TGTGCCAGCAGCTTAGGAGGGTCGTACGGTCAGCCCCAGCATTTT. This chain joins TRBV7-9 and TRBJ1-5; D remains ambiguous. The V end lost 1 base, the J end lost 6 bases, and 13 bases lay between the germline ends. Germline CDR1 and CDR2: SEHNR and FQNEAQ (reference sequence). This CDR3 is built from 15 residues.

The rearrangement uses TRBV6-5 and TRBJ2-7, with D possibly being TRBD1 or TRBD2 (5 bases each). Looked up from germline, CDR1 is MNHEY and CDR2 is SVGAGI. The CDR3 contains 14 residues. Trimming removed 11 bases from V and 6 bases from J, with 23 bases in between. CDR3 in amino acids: CASEEVGRVGEQYF. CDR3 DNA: TGTGCCTCCGAGGAGGTCGGCAGGGTTGGCGAGCAGTACTTC.

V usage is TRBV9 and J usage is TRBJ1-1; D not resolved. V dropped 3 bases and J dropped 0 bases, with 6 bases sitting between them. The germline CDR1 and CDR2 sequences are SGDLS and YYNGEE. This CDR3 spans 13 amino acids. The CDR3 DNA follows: TGTGCCAGCAGCGCCCGGGTGAACACTGAAGCTTTCTTT. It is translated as CASSARVNTEAFF.

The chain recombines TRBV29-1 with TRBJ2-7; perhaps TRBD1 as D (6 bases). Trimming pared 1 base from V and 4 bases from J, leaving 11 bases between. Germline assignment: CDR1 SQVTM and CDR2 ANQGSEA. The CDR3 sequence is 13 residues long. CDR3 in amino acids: CSVEGRTVYEQYF. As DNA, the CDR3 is TGCAGCGTTGAAGGGAGGACAGTTTACGAGCAGTACTTC.

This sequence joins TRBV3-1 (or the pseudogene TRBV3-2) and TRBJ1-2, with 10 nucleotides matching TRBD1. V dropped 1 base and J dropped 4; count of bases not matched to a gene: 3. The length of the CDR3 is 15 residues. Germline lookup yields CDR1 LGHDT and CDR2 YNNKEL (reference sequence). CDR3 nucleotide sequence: TGTGCCAGCAGCCAAGGCTGGACAGGGGGCTATGGCTACACCTTC. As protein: CASSQGWTGGYGYTF.

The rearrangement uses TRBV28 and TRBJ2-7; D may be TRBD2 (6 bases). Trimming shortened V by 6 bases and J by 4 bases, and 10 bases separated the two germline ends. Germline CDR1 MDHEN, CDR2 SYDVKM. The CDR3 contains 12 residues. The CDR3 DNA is TGTGCCAGCAGCGCCGCGGGGTACGAGCAGTACTTC. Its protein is CASSAAGYEQYF.

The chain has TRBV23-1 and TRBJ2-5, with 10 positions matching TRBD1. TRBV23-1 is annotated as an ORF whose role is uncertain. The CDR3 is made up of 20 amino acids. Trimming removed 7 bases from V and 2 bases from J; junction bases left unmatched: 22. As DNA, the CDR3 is TGCGCCAGCACCGGGACAGGGGTGTTTGTAAGTGGTGTCGTTCAAGAGACCCAGTACTTC. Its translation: CASTGTGVFVSGVVQETQYF.

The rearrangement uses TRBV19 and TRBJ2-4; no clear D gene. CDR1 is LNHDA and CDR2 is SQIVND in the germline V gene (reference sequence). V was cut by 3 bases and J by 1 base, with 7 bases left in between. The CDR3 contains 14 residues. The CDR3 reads CASSIGEAKNIQYF. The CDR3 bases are TGTGCCAGTAGTATCGGTGAGGCCAAAAACATTCAGTACTTC.

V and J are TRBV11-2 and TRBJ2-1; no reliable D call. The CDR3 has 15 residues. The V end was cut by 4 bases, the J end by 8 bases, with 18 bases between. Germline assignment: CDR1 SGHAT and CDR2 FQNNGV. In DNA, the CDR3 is TGTGCCAGCAGCTCTCCACGTCCCTTCGGCGATGAGCAGTTCTTC. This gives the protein CASSSPRPFGDEQFF.

The CDR3 protein is CASSPRAAPTDTQYF. The CDR3 DNA reads as TGTGCCAGCTCACCACGGGCAGCCCCCACAGATACGCAGTATTTT. The chain combines TRBV18 with TRBJ2-3; no clear D. V lost 1 base and J 2 bases, leaving 10 bases between the germline ends. Germline-derived CDR1 and CDR2 are KGHSH and LQKENI. This CDR3 is 15 amino acids long.

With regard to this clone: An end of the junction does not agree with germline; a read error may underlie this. In DNA form, the CDR3 reads TGTGCTAGCAGCTTAGCGGCCCACAATGAGCAGTTCTTC. Translation: CASSLAAHNEQFF. V usage is TRBV7-7 and J usage is TRBJ2-1; weak D call: TRBD2 (6 bases). Germline CDR1 SSHAT, CDR2 FNYEAQ (reference sequence). The CDR3 has 13 amino acids.